This T cell receptor (beta chain) was found in a study of T cells in Graves' hyperthyroidism and ophthalmopathy. The CDR3 regions of TCR beta were amplified from RNA transcripts. Using the HTBI primer set, a first-round RT-PCR was run on the TCR CDR3. TCRdb re-called the multiplex PCR reads with MiXCR, one entry per CDR3 protein. The data show 95,000 to 110,000 distinct CDR3 sequences, 47% seen once. Notes on this clonotype: Its cognate antigen is unknown.

Regarding the study as a whole: Most clonotypes that expanded in the thyroid above 0.001 also showed up in blood.

V lost 0 bases to trimming and J lost 3 bases; unmatched junction nucleotides: 2. The length of the CDR3 is 15 residues. CDR1 is LNHNV and CDR2 is YYDKDF in the germline V gene (reference sequence). Sequencing used blood. The TCR comes from a man aged 40-49 years with Graves' hyperthyroidism. The J gene is TRBJ2-3, the V gene TRBV15, with 8 bases that match TRBD1. DNA for the CDR3: TGTGCCACCAGCAGAGATGGACAGGGAACAGATACGCAGTATTTT. Translated: CATSRDGQGTDTQYF.